Following are 15 T cell receptor beta chains from one sample sequenced in a study of cytomegalovirus exposure and HLA in healthy donors. Researchers ran the PCR with 60 Vbeta and 13 Jbeta primers. Assay used: immunoSEQ multiplex PCR; TCRdb lists only in-frame clones, some missing. Seen here are about 160,000 clones, roughly 80% observed once, and the top ten hold 1.3%. The specimen was PBMCs. The receptors come from a woman in her forties or fifties in good health and CMV-seronegative.

The CDR3 loop reads CASSIEDRGSYGYTF. The CDR3 coding sequence is TGTGCCAGTAGTATAGAGGACAGGGGATCCTATGGCTACACCTTC. This chain joins TRBV19 and TRBJ1-2; 9 nucleotides agree with TRBD1. V was clipped by 0 bases and J by 4 bases; unmatched bases: 3. There are 15 residues in the CDR3. Germline assignment: CDR1 LNHDA and CDR2 SQIVND (reference sequence).

The chain carries TRBV7-2 and TRBJ1-2, with 7 positions matching TRBD1. The CDR3 is made up of 13 amino acids. Per the germline V gene, CDR1 is SGHTA and CDR2 is FQGNSA. With V trimmed by 5 bases and J by 4 bases, 4 bases remained unmatched. DNA of the CDR3: TGTGCCAGCAGCGTCCGACAGGGCTATGGCTACACCTTC. Protein sequence: CASSVRQGYGYTF.

V usage is TRBV19 and J usage is TRBJ2-7; 8 nucleotides line up with TRBD2. The better agreement between TRBJ2-5 and the DNA end casts doubt on the J call. The CDR3 is 14 amino acids. Germline V gene data show CDR1 as LNHDA and CDR2 as SQIVND (reference sequence). In nucleotides, the CDR3 is TGTGCCAGTAGTCTCCGGGAGGGGGAAGAGACCCAGTACTTC. Translated: CASSLREGEETQYF.

The rearrangement uses TRBV5-1 and TRBJ2-3; 9 nucleotides agree with TRBD2. The CDR3 covers 15 residues. V lost 3 bases to trimming and J lost 0 bases; unmatched junction nucleotides: 2. Germline V gene sequence: CDR1 SGHRS, CDR2 YFSETQ. The DNA of the CDR3 is TGCGCCAGCAGCTGGACTAGCGCGAGCACAGATACGCAGTATTTT. Its translation is CASSWTSASTDTQYF.

The chain is built from TRBV11-2 and TRBJ2-7; the match to TRBD1 covers 8 bases. Germline CDR1 is SGHAT and CDR2 is FQNNGV. Germline trimming cut 3 bases from V and 9 bases from J; bases unmatched to any gene: 13. The CDR3 sequence is 15 residues long. This CDR3 reads CASSFQPGQVERQYF. The CDR3 DNA is TGTGCCAGCAGCTTTCAACCGGGACAGGTGGAGCGGCAGTACTTC.

The V gene is TRBV7-6, the J gene TRBJ1-1, with D possibly being TRBD1 (5 bases). The CDR3 covers 17 residues. The V and J ends lost 0 bases and 0 bases respectively, with 14 bases between them. CDR1 is SGHVS and CDR2 is FNYEAQ in the germline V gene. CDR3 in amino acids: CASSLAPGLHLNTEAFF. CDR3 bases: TGTGCCAGCAGCTTAGCGCCAGGGCTACACTTGAACACTGAAGCTTTCTTT.

This chain's CDR3 is CASRLRQGGEKLFF. The CDR3 DNA reads as TGTGCCAGCAGGCTTAGACAGGGAGGTGAAAAACTGTTTTTT. This rearrangement joins TRBV28 to TRBJ1-4; TRBD1 matches 7 bases. The CDR3 has 14 residues. Losses at the gene ends were 6 bases for V and 7 bases for J; bases not matched to a gene: 8. CDR1 is MDHEN and CDR2 is SYDVKM in the germline V gene. The full variable domain, rest sourced from reference TRBV28 and TRBJ1-4, is DVKVTQSSRYLVKRTGEKVFLECVQDMDHENMFWYRQDPGLGLRLIYFSYDVKMKEKGDIPEGYSVSREKKERFSLILESASTNQTSMYLCASRLRQGGEKLFFGSGTQLSVL.

The rearrangement uses TRBV19 and TRBJ2-7, with 10 bases lining up with TRBD2. J gave up 0 bases and V 7 bases, and 6 bases lay outside the gene matches. The length of the CDR3 is 15 residues. The germline V gene encodes CDR1 LNHDA and CDR2 SQIVND (reference sequence). DNA for the CDR3: TGTGCCAGTACCCCGACTAGCGGGCCCTCCTACGAGCAGTACTTC. Its translation is CASTPTSGPSYEQYF.

This chain joins TRBV4-1 and TRBJ2-3; D perhaps matches TRBD2 (6 bases). This CDR3 region has 15 residues. Germline loops: CDR1 MGHRA, CDR2 YSYEKL. V was clipped by 1 base and J by 5 bases, with 13 bases between them. In DNA form, the CDR3 reads TGCGCCAGCAGCCAAGCCCAGGGAGGAGGAGATACGCAGTATTTT. It codes for CASSQAQGGGDTQYF.

To note about this clone: One end of the junction does not line up with germline, which may come from a read error. This chain connects TRBV7-7 to TRBJ2-1; TRBD2 agrees at 8 bases. Germline CDR1 reads SSHAT; CDR2 reads FNYEAQ (reference sequence). CDR3 size: 14 residues. The chain's CDR3 is CASSLVTSDNEQFF. The CDR3 DNA follows: TGTGCTAGCAGCTTAGTGACTAGCGACAATGAGCAGTTCTTC.

This clone has more than one count but fewer than ten. The chain is built from TRBV27 and TRBJ1-1; D possibly corresponds to TRBD1 (5 bases). CDR1 and CDR2 from the germline V gene are MNHEY and SMNVEV (reference sequence). The CDR3 extends over 15 amino acids. The germline V and J ends were trimmed by 3 bases and 1 base, with 12 bases remaining between them. The CDR3 spells CASSFRDGRNTEAFF. DNA of the CDR3: TGTGCCAGCAGTTTCCGGGACGGGAGGAACACTGAAGCTTTCTTT.

The chain employs TRBV30 and TRBJ1-2, with 9 bases identical to TRBD1. CDR3 length equals 15 residues. From germline, CDR1 is GTSNPN and CDR2 SVGIG (reference sequence). V lost 8 bases, J lost 4 bases, and 14 bases stayed unmatched. The CDR3 region is CAGRDRVSRIYGYTF. The CDR3 bases are TGTGCCGGTCGGGACAGGGTTAGTAGGATCTATGGCTACACCTTC. The full variable domain, rest sourced from reference TRBV30 and TRBJ1-2, is SQTIHQWPATLVQPVGSPLSLECTVEGTSNPNLYWYRQAAGRGLQLLFYSVGIGQISSEVPQNLSASRPQDRQFILSSKKLLLSDSGFYLCAGRDRVSRIYGYTFGSGTRLTVV.

The V gene is TRBV5-5, the J gene TRBJ1-6; D is perhaps TRBD1 (6 bases). This CDR3 spans 15 amino acids. The V and J ends lost 3 bases and 4 bases respectively, with 11 bases between them. Germline V gene sequence: CDR1 SGHKS, CDR2 YYEKEE (reference sequence). The chain's CDR3 is CASSSRTDYNSPLHF. Here the CDR3 DNA reads TGTGCCAGCAGCTCAAGGACAGATTATAATTCACCCCTCCACTTT.

In its sample, this clone was seen once. The chain couples TRBV7-9 to TRBJ1-6, with D uncertain. V was cut by 1 base and J by 10 bases, with 11 bases left in between. This CDR3 is built from 14 residues. Germline CDR1 reads SEHNR; CDR2 reads FQNEAQ (reference sequence). The CDR3 reads CASSLEGRASPLHF. CDR3 DNA sequence: TGTGCCAGCAGCTTAGAAGGGAGAGCCTCACCCCTCCACTTT.

This clone has just a few counts. This rearrangement joins TRBV29-1 to TRBJ2-7, with 9 bases that match TRBD1. The V gene end was trimmed by 7 bases and the J gene end by 4 bases; junction bases not matched to a gene: 8. CDR1 is SQVTM and CDR2 is ANQGSEA in the germline V gene. The length of the CDR3 is 13 residues. CDR3 nucleotides: TGCAGCGGCCAGCCGGGACAGGGTTACGAGCAGTACTTC. Amino acid sequence: CSGQPGQGYEQYF.